This record concerns one T cell receptor beta chain sequence. As processed by the authors: Counts of nucleated cells, estimated from reference gene primer amplification, were obtained. Here immunoSEQ multiplex PCR was the method, and the copy in TCRdb shows in-frame clones only, minus some. V and J calls and clone size are given by that table; D and trimming were obtained from the DNA. This table has approximately 250,000 clones, approximately 80% appearing once. The sample comes from a study of blood T cell repertoires in COVID-19. In the study overall: Samples came from the United States, Italy and Spain, spanning acute and convalescent COVID-19. The analysed material was cDNA or gDNA that came from T cells, B-cell-depleted T cells, or PBMCs.

Trimming removed 3 bases from V and 11 bases from J; junction bases left unmatched: 10. The CDR3 is made up of 15 amino acids. Germline values: CDR1 SEHNR, CDR2 FQNEAQ (reference sequence). The chain uses TRBV7-9 and TRBJ1-6; 7 bases line up with TRBD1. The source of this sequence is a human donor in a cohort sampled during active COVID-19. The source material was peripheral blood. The CDR3 DNA reads as TGTGCCAGCAGCTTCGGTCAGGACAGGCGTACACCCCTCCACTTT. Its protein product is CASSFGQDRRTPLHF.